This T cell receptor beta chain was identified during a study of T cells in Graves' hyperthyroidism and ophthalmopathy. Amplification of TCR beta CDR3 regions was performed using RNA transcripts as template. HTBI primers were the set used in a first-round RT-PCR of the TCR CDR3. TCRdb ran MiXCR on the multiplex PCR reads and lists one entry per CDR3 protein. The sample includes about 400,000 distinct CDR3 sequences, roughly 14% of them seen just once. Comments on this clonotype: Relative to the germline gene, one junction end is altered; a read error may explain this.

The CDR3 contains 13 residues. CDR1 is DFQATT and CDR2 is SNEGSKA in the germline V gene (reference sequence). This receptor was identified in a woman aged 18-29 years with Graves' hyperthyroidism that later progressed to Graves' ophthalmopathy. The V call is TRBV20-1, the J call TRBJ2-5; D possibly corresponds to TRBD2 (6 bases). The sequencing input was blood. The DNA for the CDR3 is TGCAGTGCTAAGGAGGGAGCGGAAGAGACCCGGTACTTC. Translation: CSAKEGAEETRYF.